The source of this T cell receptor beta chain is a study of T cells in Graves' hyperthyroidism and ophthalmopathy. As for the study in general: Upon initial diagnosis and before any treatment, peripheral blood was collected.

The study included ophthalmopathy patients with Clinical Activity Score at least 3, NOSPECS grade at least 4 and duration under 3 months. Ten or more counts support this clonotype. Amplified regions were TCR beta CDR3 sequences from RNA transcripts. First-round RT-PCR targeting the TCR CDR3 was performed with the HTBI primer set. TCRdb fed the multiplex PCR reads into MiXCR, producing one record per CDR3 protein. This sample carries 450,000 to 650,000 distinct CDR3 sequences, 12% to 15% of them seen once, and the ten largest clones take around 7%. Germline CDR1 is SGHNT and CDR2 is YENEEA. With V trimmed by 5 bases and J by 3 bases, 7 bases remained unmatched. The CDR3 covers 16 residues.

The TCR originated in a woman under 30 with Graves' ophthalmopathy. The chain employs TRBV11-3 and TRBJ2-1, with 10 bases identical to TRBD1. Source material: blood. CDR3 nucleotides: TGTGCCAGCAGCCTATACGGGACAGGGGACTACAATGAGCAGTTCTTC. Residues: CASSLYGTGDYNEQFF.